These 19 T cell receptor beta chains originate from one sample sequenced in a study of blood T cell repertoires in COVID-19. Produced via immunoSEQ multiplex PCR; TCRdb's table is partial and in-frame only. The sample consists of around 150,000 clones, around 82% of them appearing once. Sequencing was performed on peripheral blood. Receptors were obtained from a woman aged 35 to 49 with COVID-19, enrolled during active disease.

The DNA of the CDR3 is TGTGCCAGCAGCGTTAGCGGGTTAGACTTGGATACGCAGTATTTT. This translates into CASSVSGLDLDTQYF. The chain joins TRBV9 to TRBJ2-3; TRBD2 agrees at 7 bases. V lost 2 bases and J lost 6; bases outside the gene matches: 9. The CDR3 spans 15 residues. Germline V gene sequence: CDR1 SGDLS, CDR2 YYNGEE.

J is TRBJ2-2 and V is TRBV10-2; 8 nucleotides match TRBD2. V was pared by 8 bases and J by 4 bases, with 9 bases of the junction left unmatched. Germline CDR1 reads WSHSY; CDR2 reads SAAADI. The CDR3 length is 15 residues. DNA for the CDR3: TGCGCCAGCCTCGACACTAGCGGAGTCACCGGGGAGCTGTTTTTT. Translation: CASLDTSGVTGELFF.

The chain joins TRBV7-6 to TRBJ2-6; D may be TRBD2 (7 bases). The CDR3 is 16 amino acids. The V end lost 5 bases, the J end lost 0 bases, and 11 bases lay between the germline ends. CDR1 is SGHVS, CDR2 FNYEAQ, per germline. The CDR3 loop is CASSPRGGSGANVLTF. The CDR3 nucleotides read TGTGCCAGCAGCCCAAGGGGGGGCTCTGGGGCCAACGTCCTGACTTTC.

DNA of the CDR3: TGTGCCAGCAGCTTGGGCCAGGGGGGACGGCGCACAGATACGCAGTATTTT. Amino acids: CASSLGQGGRRTDTQYF. V and J are TRBV11-3 and TRBJ2-3, with D perhaps matching TRBD1 (7 bases). The CDR3 has 17 amino acids. Germline loops: CDR1 SGHNT, CDR2 YENEEA. V was trimmed by 3 bases and J by 1 base, leaving 17 bases between them.

The chain carries TRBV19 and TRBJ1-3; perhaps TRBD1 as D (5 bases). CDR1 and CDR2 from the germline V gene are LNHDA and SQIVND (reference sequence). V was trimmed by 5 bases and J by 1 base, leaving 12 bases between them. This CDR3 has 15 amino acids. The CDR3 nucleotides are TGTGCCAGTAGTCCCGCAGGGACTTCTGGAAACACCATATATTTT. This codes for CASSPAGTSGNTIYF.

This clone was seen only once. This chain connects TRBV9 to TRBJ1-1; D remains unclear. Trimming stripped 3 bases from V and 1 base from J, with 10 bases between. There are 14 residues in the CDR3. CDR1 is SGDLS, CDR2 YYNGEE, per germline. CDR3 sequence (DNA): TGTGCCAGCAGCGCCCACGGGGAGAACACTGAAGCTTTCTTT. It codes for CASSAHGENTEAFF.

The table lists this clone with a few counts. This rearrangement joins TRBV28 to TRBJ1-2; 10 positions agree with TRBD1. Germline-derived CDR1 and CDR2 are MDHEN and SYDVKM. This CDR3 comprises 17 residues. Trimming cost V 4 bases and J 8 bases; bases outside gene matches: 16. The CDR3 loop reads CASSSRGTGVTGLGYTF. CDR3 sequence (DNA): TGTGCCAGCAGTTCACGGGGGACAGGGGTCACGGGGCTCGGCTACACCTTC.

This clone was seen a few times. The chain couples TRBV18 to TRBJ1-2, with TRBD1 matching 8 bases. The CDR3 is 13 amino acids. Trimming at V came to 2 bases and at J to 5 bases, leaving 1 base not matched to a gene. CDR1 and CDR2 (germline): KGHSH, LQKENI. The CDR3 spells CASSPGQGYGYTF. CDR3 nucleotides: TGTGCCAGCTCACCAGGACAGGGATATGGCTACACCTTC.

This clone has just one count. V gene TRBV14 combines with J gene TRBJ2-7; D is ambiguous. Germline lookup yields CDR1 SGHDN and CDR2 FVKESK. Trimming stripped 2 bases from V and 6 bases from J, with 14 bases between. CDR3 length: 14 residues. CDR3 residues: CASSQTWWSAEQYF. The CDR3 DNA sequence: TGTGCCAGCAGCCAAACGTGGTGGAGTGCCGAGCAGTACTTC. The full variable domain, with the rest looked up from reference TRBV14 and TRBJ2-7, is EAGVTQFPSHSVIEKGQTVTLRCDPISGHDNLYWYRRVMGKEIKFLLHFVKESKQDESGMPNNRFLAERTGGTYSTLKVQPAELEDSGVYFCASSQTWWSAEQYFGPGTRLTVT.

The J gene is TRBJ1-1, the V gene TRBV27; the D is unclear. CDR1 and CDR2 from the germline V gene are MNHEY and SMNVEV (reference sequence). Deletions cut 7 bases from V and 6 bases from J, with 12 bases between. The CDR3 has 12 amino acids. CDR3 DNA sequence: TGTGCCAGCATAGATCCCCTTTCTGAAGCTTTCTTT. Translated, it gives CASIDPLSEAFF.

The chain joins TRBV7-9 to TRBJ1-3; D may be TRBD1 (6 bases). CDR1 and CDR2 from the germline V gene are SEHNR and FQNEAQ (reference sequence). This CDR3 has 14 residues. V gave up 4 bases and J gave up 0 bases, with 7 bases separating them. The CDR3: CASSWTDSGNTIYF. DNA for the CDR3: TGTGCCAGCAGCTGGACAGACTCTGGAAACACCATATATTTT. The full variable domain, rest sourced from reference TRBV7-9 and TRBJ1-3, is DTGVSQNPRHKITKRGQNVTFRCDPISEHNRLYWYRQTLGQGPEFLTYFQNEAQLEKSRLLSDRFSAERPKGSFSTLEIQRTEQGDSAMYLCASSWTDSGNTIYFGEGSWLTVV.

This sequence joins TRBV30 and TRBJ1-6, with D possibly TRBD1 on 5 matching bases. The CDR3 runs to 15 residues. Germline V CDR1 and CDR2: GTSNPN, SVGIG (reference sequence). Trimming shortened V by 3 bases and J by 0 bases, and 9 bases separated the two germline ends. CDR3 DNA sequence: TGTGCCTGGAGGGGGGGTGGCTCCTATAATTCACCCCTCCACTTT. This translates into CAWRGGGSYNSPLHF.

This clone was counted a few times. The V call is TRBV6-6, the J call TRBJ2-3; TRBD2 aligns across 7 bases. There are 14 residues in the CDR3. Germline V gives CDR1 MNHNY, CDR2 SVGAGI (reference sequence). The J segment lost 9 bases and the V segment lost 7 bases, leaving 13 bases of the junction unmatched. Here the CDR3 reads CASKSGRTGQTQYF. The CDR3 bases are TGTGCCAGCAAATCCGGGAGGACGGGGCAGACGCAGTATTTT.

This chain links TRBV18 with TRBJ1-1, with D tentatively TRBD1 (5 bases). The germline V gene encodes CDR1 KGHSH and CDR2 LQKENI. The V end was cut by 6 bases, the J end by 6 bases, with 17 bases between. This CDR3 has 14 residues. The CDR3: CASSPRQNWAEAFF. CDR3 sequence (DNA): TGTGCCAGCTCCCCGAGACAGAATTGGGCTGAAGCTTTCTTT.

This clone showed up just a few times. This chain connects TRBV7-9 to TRBJ1-2; D unresolved. Germline CDR1 SEHNR, CDR2 FQNEAQ (reference sequence). This CDR3 contains 15 residues. The V end lost 0 bases, the J end lost 0 bases, and 8 bases lay between the germline ends. In nucleotides, the CDR3 is TGTGCCAGCAGCTTAGCGCAGCAGGCTAACTATGGCTACACCTTC. Translated, it gives CASSLAQQANYGYTF.

The chain combines TRBV6-5 with TRBJ1-4, with D possibly being TRBD1 (6 bases). The V and J ends lost 6 bases and 5 bases respectively, with 13 bases between them. Per the germline V gene, CDR1 is MNHEY and CDR2 is SVGAGI. The length of the CDR3 is 14 residues. The CDR3 reads CASRRTGYNEKLFF. DNA for the CDR3: TGTGCCAGCAGACGAACAGGGTACAATGAAAAACTGTTTTTT.

In its sample, this clone was seen once. The V call is TRBV28, the J call TRBJ2-1; the match to TRBD2 covers 8 bases. With V trimmed by 6 bases and J by 0 bases, 13 bases remained unmatched. The CDR3 totals 18 residues. CDR1 is MDHEN, CDR2 SYDVKM, per germline. CDR3: CASSRGGARLSSYNEQFF. For the CDR3, the DNA is TGTGCCAGCAGCCGGGGGGGAGCGAGGCTGAGCTCCTACAATGAGCAGTTCTTC.

The chain recombines TRBV2 with TRBJ2-5, with TRBD1 identical over 7 bases. Per germline, CDR1 SNHLY and CDR2 FYNNEI. V lost 5 bases, J lost 5 bases, and 8 bases stayed unmatched. CDR3 length: 14 amino acids. The CDR3 loop reads CASSPLTGSETQYF. CDR3 DNA sequence: TGTGCCAGCAGTCCTTTGACAGGGAGCGAGACCCAGTACTTC.

The genes are TRBV10-3 and TRBJ1-5, with 9 nucleotides matching TRBD1. V shed 4 bases and J 1 base; nucleotides not matched to a gene: 14. Germline loops: CDR1 ENHRY, CDR2 SYGVKD. The CDR3 covers 19 residues. CDR3 amino acids: CAISVSPVQGARSNQPQHF. The CDR3 DNA sequence: TGTGCCATCAGTGTGTCCCCGGTACAGGGGGCGCGAAGCAATCAGCCCCAGCATTTT.